The T cell receptor (beta chain) under discussion was sequenced for a study of regulatory T cells in long-lasting Graves disease (dated by TCRdb to 2020 to 2022). Broadly, across the study: Newly diagnosed Graves' disease patients had taken antithyroid drugs for less than 3 months. Persistent Graves' disease patients were compared with newly diagnosed Graves' disease patients by peripheral blood TCR sequencing and RNA sequencing. The study took place in China and was registered as a clinical trial. A total of roughly 33 samples underwent TCR sequencing: roughly 13 from persistent and some 20 from newly diagnosed Graves' disease patients.

Summary of the overall study and its limitations: The authors noted that the small sample size was a limitation that may lower accuracy. Sequencing and analysis were limited to the TCR beta chain. More public clonotypes were shared among persistent patients (more than 2,500) than among newly diagnosed patients (more than 900). Peripheral blood alone was examined, since thyroid tissue, which constituted the primary lesion, could not be accessed. Persistent disease showed preferential use of TRBV28, TRBJ1-2 and TRBJ2-5, whereas newly diagnosed disease favored TRBV20-1 and TRBJ2-1. Persistent Graves' disease patients showed lower TCR Shannon entropy and fewer highly expanded clones than newly diagnosed patients, suggesting clonal expansion.

This specimen's time point label, per the study, means: newly diagnosed GD, antithyroid drugs for less than 3 months. RNA was extracted from PBMCs in TRIzol for both TCR sequencing and RNA sequencing. Graves' disease was diagnosed according to American Thyroid Association guidelines. Patients for the study were recruited at an endocrinology department in Xi'an, China. Each patient gave roughly 10 milliliters of peripheral blood, collected in an EDTA anticoagulant tube. Ficoll Paque Plus density gradient separation was used to isolate PBMCs, and no further T cell sorting was performed. RNA quality was checked with an Agilent 2100 Bioanalyzer and agarose gel, and concentration with a NanoDrop 2000. Many counts were recorded for this clonotype. The antigen it binds to is not known. The input lacks base qualities; no much larger clone sits a single base away. Receptors were amplified or captured by multiplex PCR. The instrument given in TCRdb is Illumina HiSeq 4000. To build TCR beta libraries, CDR3 regions were amplified by Arm-PCR using iRepertoire HTBI primers. Before sequencing, the PCR products went through gel purification. Concerning the study's data processing: A total of 62 TRBV and about 13 TRBJ segments were identified across samples and were used for gene usage analysis of CDR3 amino acid clonotypes. COPE and FqMerger were used to merge filtered high-quality paired reads into contigs. BLAST was used to align contigs to the IMGT TRBV, TRBD and TRBJ reference genes, and CDR3 was defined following IMGT. Any clonotype with a frequency above 0.1% was counted as a highly expanded clone. Shannon entropy served as the measure of repertoire diversity, while the Gini coefficient captured V-J evenness. A clonotype found in more than one individual was treated as public. TCRdb applied fastp at Q25 and MiXCR to the public reads, then kept only in-frame beta chains. Each record represents a unique CDR3 protein, reported with the most common genes and DNA among its rows. The V and J calls shown here were made by TCRdb, not taken from the authors' results. This sample holds around 470,000 distinct CDR3 sequences; approximately 15% were observed only once. The top ten clonotypes cover approximately 15% of the sample.

Trimming takes 1 base from V and 4 bases from J, and the germline ends sit 13 bases apart. Per the germline V gene, SGHTA is the CDR1 and FQGNSA is the CDR2. From its cysteine to its phenylalanine, the CDR3 spans 15 amino acids. Only CDR3 DNA remains: 45 bases, in frame from the first base. These data also formed part of another study, on T cells in Graves' hyperthyroidism and ophthalmopathy. In that second paper, the authors write: A patient counted as having stable Graves' hyperthyroidism if no progression to ophthalmopathy occurred over 18 months of follow-up. Hyperthyroidism patients were newly diagnosed, with disease duration under 2 months, and aged 18 to 65 years. The study excluded patients with uncontrolled infections, other autoimmune diseases, pregnancy or lactation. Diagnoses relied on clinical symptoms, serum thyroxine and TRAb, thyroid ultrasound and orbital computed tomography. For the first round of RT-PCR on the TCR CDR3, the HTBI primer set was used together with the Qiagen OneStep RT-PCR kit. Blood samples also contained most of the expanded thyroid clonotypes (frequency above 0.001), which suggests that blood repertoires may reflect thyroid immune responses. A 13 V-J signature model separated ophthalmopathy from stable hyperthyroidism, with around 91% sensitivity and about 81% specificity in cross-validation and 80%/75% in testing. In validation, the model predicted progression to ophthalmopathy a median of roughly 6.1 months before onset, with roughly 70% sensitivity and about 72% specificity. TCR V-J signatures able to tell the groups apart were searched for in a discovery cohort of some 100 patients, of whom over 40 had Graves' ophthalmopathy and 57 had stable Graves' hyperthyroidism. Prospective prediction of ophthalmopathy was tested in an independent validation cohort consisting of 18 to 20 hyperthyroidism patients and around 16 patients who later progressed to ophthalmopathy. The 85 to 100 discovery patients were randomly split 7:3 into training and test sets. Thyroid tissue and blood T-cell repertoires from six Graves' hyperthyroidism patients were also compared in the study. After blood sampling, hyperthyroidism patients were treated with methimazole at a starting dose of 30 mg daily, and ophthalmopathy patients were treated with high-dose intravenous methylprednisolone. Libraries were constructed in a second round of multiplex PCR, after which size selection and purification were carried out. Paired-end sequencing of the libraries was performed with 100 bp reads on an Illumina HiSeq2000. SOAPnuke was used to process the raw data, throwing out any read that contained adapters or uncalled bases, had a mean Phred below 15, or lacked an exact constant-primer or identifier match. COPE v1.2.5 was used to merge high-quality paired reads, and clonotypes were defined as unique nucleotide sequences. Clonotypes were aligned to IMGT TRBV, TRBD and TRBJ reference segments using MiTCR v1.1. Analysis was restricted to V-J combinations with a frequency above 0.0001, which covered roughly 99% of repertoires. The TCS score was defined as the ratio of F50 (clonal expansion) to E x V (chaos), calculated using BLOSUM62-based TCRdist between CDR3 peptides within each V-J. Welch's t-statistics and random forest reduced 500 to 550 V-J features to under 15, which were used in a naive Bayes classifier (R e1071). Sample size was not statistically predetermined, and investigators were not blinded to group allocation. The paper describes TCR Vbeta CDR3 sequencing of 130 to 150 peripheral blood samples, made up of roughly 40 ophthalmopathy patients, 70 to 75 hyperthyroidism patients and roughly 17 progressor patients.

The rearrangement joined TRBV7-2 to TRBJ1-1; TRBD1 is possibly the D segment (5 matching bases). The receptor comes from a woman aged 50 to 60 with Graves disease. Donor details come from another sample of the same person, matched by shared clones. Sequenced material: peripheral blood mononuclear cells (PBMCs), taken at new diagnosis, from a patient treated with antithyroid drugs. Here is the DNA: TGTGCCAGCAGCTTAGGGGGACGCCGGGGCACTGAAGCTTTCTTT. Translated, this gives CASSLGGRRGTEAFF.